A selection of T cell receptor beta chains follows, all from one sample in a study of cytomegalovirus exposure and HLA in healthy donors. Measured with immunoSEQ multiplex PCR; TCRdb has only the in-frame clones, and not every one. This sample has roughly 150,000 clones, with 85% found just once. Material for sequencing was PBMCs. The source of these receptors is a man younger than 40 in good health and CMV-seropositive. The CDR3 runs from the conserved cysteine through the conserved F or W. Fields, in order: V gene, D gene, clone size, J gene, CDR3 length, CDR3 protein, CDR3 DNA. The D gene is left open where the match is weak. Clone size is shown for a subset of rows, as once, few, many or a class of expanded clone.

>TRBV5-6|NA|NA|TRBJ1-1|13
CASSLRRPTEAFF
TGTGCCAGCAGCCTTAGGAGGCCGACTGAAGCTTTCTTT
>TRBV6-5|NA|NA|TRBJ1-1|13
CASSYSGVTEAFF
TGTGCCAGCAGTTACTCAGGGGTTACTGAAGCTTTCTTT
>TRBV6-1|NA|NA|TRBJ2-3|15
CALSGGPFSTDTQYF
TGTGCCCTCTCGGGGGGCCCTTTTAGCACAGATACGCAGTATTTT
>TRBV19|TRBD2|NA|TRBJ2-1|14
CASVSGGAYNEQFF
TGTGCCAGTGTCAGCGGGGGGGCTTACAATGAGCAGTTCTTC
>TRBV4-1|NA|NA|TRBJ2-3|16
CASSHVRDTITDTQYF
TGCGCCAGCAGCCATGTCCGGGACACCATCACAGATACGCAGTATTTT
>TRBV5-4|NA|NA|TRBJ2-3|14
CASESGGLTNTQYF
TGTGCCTCCGAATCGGGGGGCCTAACAAATACGCAGTATTTT
>TRBV7-8|TRBD1|NA|TRBJ2-1|15
CASSIRDSSYNEQFF
TGTGCCAGCAGCATCCGGGACAGCTCCTACAATGAGCAGTTCTTC
>TRBV11-2|TRBD1|NA|TRBJ1-2|14
CASSSGTGDRGYTF
TGTGCCAGCAGCTCCGGGACAGGGGACCGTGGCTACACCTTC
>TRBV6-1|NA|NA|TRBJ1-5|15
CASLMGTGINQPQHF
TGTGCCAGCCTCATGGGTACAGGGATCAATCAGCCCCAGCATTTT
>TRBV25-1|NA|NA|TRBJ1-2|9
CASINGYTF
TGTGCCAGCATTAATGGCTACACCTTC
>TRBV9|NA|NA|TRBJ2-3|17
CASSVSPTGASTDTQYF
TGTGCCAGCAGCGTATCCCCGACTGGCGCTAGCACAGATACGCAGTATTTT
>TRBV5-1|TRBD1|NA|TRBJ2-5|15
CASSWGGTGEETQYF
TGCGCCAGCAGCTGGGGCGGGACAGGGGAAGAGACCCAGTACTTC
>TRBV9|NA|NA|TRBJ1-3|17
CASSVGALGVAGNTIYF
TGTGCCAGCAGCGTAGGGGCTCTGGGTGTCGCTGGAAACACCATATATTTT
>TRBV27|TRBD1|NA|TRBJ2-2|16
CASRRQGYTNTGELFF
TGTGCCAGCAGAAGACAGGGATACACGAACACCGGGGAGCTGTTTTTT
>TRBV7-2|NA|NA|TRBJ2-5|13
CASNVQGGETQYF
TGTGCCAGCAACGTACAGGGGGGGGAGACCCAGTACTTC
>TRBV5-1|TRBD1|NA|TRBJ1-2|14
CASSGRDRGYGYTF
TGCGCCAGCAGCGGCCGGGACAGGGGGTATGGCTACACCTTC
>TRBV5-4|NA|NA|TRBJ2-2|14
CASSLDASTGELFF
TGTGCCAGCAGCTTGGATGCGTCCACCGGGGAGCTGTTTTTT
>TRBV19|TRBD1|NA|TRBJ1-2|16
CASTIYQRQDRRGYTF
TGTGCCAGTACTATATACCAGAGGCAGGACAGGAGGGGCTACACCTTC
>TRBV5-1|TRBD2|few|TRBJ2-5|14
CASSGGTREETQYF
TGCGCCAGCAGCGGAGGGACTAGAGAAGAGACCCAGTACTTC
>TRBV5-6|NA|NA|TRBJ1-1|18
CASSLKPGGWSINTEAFF
TGTGCCAGCAGCTTGAAGCCGGGAGGGTGGTCTATAAACACTGAAGCTTTCTTT
>TRBV7-2|TRBD1|NA|TRBJ1-3|16
CASSLAPGQGRNTIYF
TGTGCCAGCAGCTTAGCCCCGGGACAGGGGAGAAACACCATATATTTT
>TRBV18|TRBD2|NA|TRBJ2-1|16
CASSPPLSGVSNEQFF
TGTGCCAGCTCACCACCTCTTAGCGGGGTAAGCAATGAGCAGTTCTTC
>TRBV5-1|NA|NA|TRBJ1-2|15
CASSLAPTGNYGYTF
TGCGCCAGCAGCTTGGCCCCTACGGGAAACTATGGCTACACCTTC
>TRBV6-5|NA|NA|TRBJ2-7|13
CASRPSEWAEQYF
TGTGCCAGCAGACCATCAGAGTGGGCAGAGCAGTACTTC
>TRBV5-4|TRBD1|NA|TRBJ2-7|15
CASSPRTGSSYEQYF
TGTGCCAGCAGCCCCCGGACAGGGAGCTCCTACGAGCAGTACTTC
>TRBV29-1|TRBD1|few|TRBJ1-2|13
CSVGSDGQGAYTF
TGCAGCGTTGGTTCGGACGGACAGGGGGCTTACACCTTC
>TRBV30|NA|NA|TRBJ1-2|14
CAWSSYNWNYGYTF
TGTGCCTGGAGTTCATATAACTGGAACTATGGCTACACCTTC
>TRBV27|TRBD1|NA|TRBJ1-1|17
CASSLFRTGGSVTEAFF
TGTGCCAGCAGTTTATTCCGGACAGGGGGTTCCGTCACTGAAGCTTTCTTT
>TRBV19|TRBD2|NA|TRBJ2-1|17
CASSVSLAGVIYNEQFF
TGTGCCAGTAGTGTCTCACTAGCGGGGGTAATCTACAATGAGCAGTTCTTC
>TRBV11-2|TRBD2|NA|TRBJ2-1|16
CASSHKAGEAYNEQFF
TGTGCCAGCTCCCACAAGGCGGGGGAAGCTTACAATGAGCAGTTCTTC
>TRBV7-2|TRBD1|NA|TRBJ1-2|14
CASSFSGQGRGYTF
TGTGCCAGCAGCTTCTCCGGACAGGGTCGGGGCTACACCTTC
>TRBV4-3|TRBD1|once|TRBJ2-1|16
CASSQGIGTGGNEQFF
TGCGCCAGCAGCCAAGGGATTGGGACAGGGGGGAATGAGCAGTTCTTC
>TRBV21-1|NA|NA|TRBJ1-2|18
CASSTLGERDRGRDGYTF
TGTGCCAGCAGCACCCTAGGGGAACGGGACAGGGGGCGGGATGGCTACACCTTC
>TRBV6-6|TRBD1|NA|TRBJ1-5|14
CASSYSRGHQPQHF
TGTGCCAGCAGTTACTCGAGGGGGCATCAGCCCCAGCATTTT
>TRBV19|TRBD2|few|TRBJ2-7|17
CASSLRLAGGPVYEQYF
TGTGCCAGTAGTCTAAGGCTAGCGGGGGGGCCGGTGTACGAGCAGTACTTC
>TRBV25-1|NA|NA|TRBJ2-5|17
CASSEYQGTRYQETQYF
TGTGCCAGCAGTGAATATCAAGGGACTCGGTACCAAGAGACCCAGTACTTC
>TRBV11-2|NA|NA|TRBJ2-5|16
CASSPQRDIFGSNQYF
TGTGCCAGCAGCCCACAACGGGACATCTTCGGGTCAAACCAATACTTC
>TRBV6-4|NA|NA|TRBJ2-7|16
CASRTRGRPVPYEQYF
TGTGCCAGCAGGACTCGTGGGAGGCCCGTACCCTACGAGCAGTACTTC
>TRBV14|NA|NA|TRBJ1-5|16
CASSQDKDSPNQPQHF
TGTGCCAGCAGCCAAGATAAGGACAGCCCCAATCAGCCCCAGCATTTT
>TRBV30|NA|NA|TRBJ2-3|14
CAWSRTTGTDTQYF
TGTGCCTGGAGTCGGACTACCGGCACAGATACGCAGTATTTT
>TRBV7-9|NA|few|TRBJ2-7|12
CASSLGTYEQYF
TGTGCCAGCAGCTTAGGGACTTACGAGCAGTACTTC
>TRBV7-2|TRBD2|NA|TRBJ2-5|16
CASSRNLAAIQETQYF
TGTGCCAGCAGCCGGAATCTAGCGGCGATACAAGAGACCCAGTACTTC
>TRBV4-1|NA|once|TRBJ2-5|17
CASSQDQGGEIQETQYF
TGCGCCAGCAGCCAAGATCAGGGCGGGGAGATCCAAGAGACCCAGTACTTC
>TRBV7-2|NA|NA|TRBJ2-7|15
CASSLEQGSSYEQYF
TGTGCCAGCAGCTTAGAACAGGGAAGCTCCTACGAGCAGTACTTC
>TRBV9|TRBD1|NA|TRBJ2-1|16
CASSETGTGGKDEQFF
TGTGCCAGCAGCGAGACCGGGACAGGGGGGAAGGATGAGCAGTTCTTC
>TRBV9|TRBD2|NA|TRBJ2-7|15
CASSVKAGTSYEQYF
TGTGCCAGCAGCGTCAAAGCCGGGACTAGCTACGAGCAGTACTTC
>TRBV19|NA|few|TRBJ2-7|14
CASSPTDSNYEQYF
TGTGCCAGTAGCCCGACGGACAGCAACTACGAGCAGTACTTC
>TRBV5-1|TRBD2|NA|TRBJ2-1|13
CASSPGGVLEQFF
TGCGCCAGCAGTCCCGGGGGGGTCCTTGAGCAGTTCTTC
>TRBV6-5|TRBD1|NA|TRBJ2-7|14
CASSYTGDSYEQYF
TGTGCCAGCAGTTACACAGGGGACAGCTACGAGCAGTACTTC
>TRBV9|TRBD2|NA|TRBJ2-7|14
CASSEGGGSYEQYF
TGTGCCAGCAGCGAGGGCGGGGGGTCCTACGAGCAGTACTTC
>TRBV5-5|TRBD1|once|TRBJ2-1|13
CASSWGQYNEQFF
TGTGCCAGCAGCTGGGGACAGTACAATGAGCAGTTCTTC
>TRBV7-8|NA|once|TRBJ1-3|16
CASSLVGGDSGNTIYF
TGTGCCAGCAGCTTAGTCGGCGGGGACTCTGGAAACACCATATATTTT
>TRBV18|NA|NA|TRBJ2-1|17
CASSPPAASSILNEQFF
TGTGCCAGCTCACCACCGGCGGCTAGTAGTATACTGAATGAGCAGTTCTTC
>TRBV9|NA|few|TRBJ1-5|14
CASSAQDSNQPQHF
TGTGCCAGCAGCGCACAAGATAGCAATCAGCCCCAGCATTTT
>TRBV6-6|TRBD1|few|TRBJ2-2|14
CAYRTGGNTGELFF
TGTGCCTACAGGACAGGAGGGAACACCGGGGAGCTGTTTTTT